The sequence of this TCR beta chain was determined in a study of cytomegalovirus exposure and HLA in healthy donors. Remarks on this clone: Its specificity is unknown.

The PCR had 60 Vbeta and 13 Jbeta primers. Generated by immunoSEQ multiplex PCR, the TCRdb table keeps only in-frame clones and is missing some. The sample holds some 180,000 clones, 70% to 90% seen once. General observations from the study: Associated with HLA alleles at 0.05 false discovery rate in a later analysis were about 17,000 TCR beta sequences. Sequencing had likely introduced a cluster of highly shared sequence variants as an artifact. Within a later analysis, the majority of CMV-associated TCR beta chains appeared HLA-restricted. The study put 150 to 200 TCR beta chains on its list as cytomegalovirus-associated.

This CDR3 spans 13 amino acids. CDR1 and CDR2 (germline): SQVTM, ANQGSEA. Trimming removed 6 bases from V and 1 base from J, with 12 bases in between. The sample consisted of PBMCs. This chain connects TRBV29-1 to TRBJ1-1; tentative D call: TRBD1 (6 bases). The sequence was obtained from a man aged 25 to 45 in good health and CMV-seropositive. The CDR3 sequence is CSVKEQGNTEAFF. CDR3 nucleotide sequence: TGCAGCGTGAAAGAACAGGGGAACACTGAAGCTTTCTTT.